This TCR beta chain emerged from a study of CDR3 diversity in severe acne. The CDR3 extends over 16 amino acids. The germline V gene encodes CDR1 MDHEN and CDR2 SYDVKM. V shed 4 bases and J shed 1 base, with 14 bases lying between them. TCRdb recomputed calls from the PCR reads with MiXCR, one row per CDR3 protein. The sample carries around 94,000 distinct CDR3 sequences, around 53% recorded once. The material sequenced was blood. This sequence joins TRBV28 and TRBJ2-1; D may correspond to TRBD1 or TRBD2 (5 bases each). This receptor was identified in a male donor with acne. As DNA, the CDR3 is TGTGCCAGCAGTTCCTACGGGGCGAGGTCCTACAATGAGCAGTTCTTC. Protein: CASSSYGARSYNEQFF.